Listed here is a single TCR beta chain. Living in 20 to 30 US areas, the participants were between roughly 18 and 89 years of age. Participants' reported clinical history set cohort assignment. Exposed participants encountered a COVID-19 case during the 2 weeks preceding study entry. The germline gives CDR1 MNHEY, CDR2 SMNVEV (reference sequence). With 3 bases clipped from V and 4 bases from J, the junction kept 9 bases outside the gene matches. This CDR3 region has 16 residues. Per the study methods: By means of reference gene primer amplification, nucleated cell counts were estimated. The protocol was immunoSEQ multiplex PCR, while the TCRdb copy is restricted to in-frame clones and leaves out a portion. D and trimming were read from the DNA, whereas the V and J calls and clone size are those reported in that table. The table lists 200,000 to 250,000 clones, less than 90% of them singletons. The data stem from a study of blood T cell repertoires in COVID-19.

V gene TRBV27 combines with J gene TRBJ1-2; 9 bases map to TRBD1. The sequenced material came from PBMCs or T cells enriched from blood (not recorded which). This TCR was recovered from a woman in her twenties or thirties who had been exposed to COVID-19. The CDR3 spells CASSFLGTGSAYGYTF. CDR3 DNA sequence: TGTGCCAGCAGTTTTTTGGGGACAGGGTCCGCCTATGGCTACACCTTC.